Listed below are T cell receptor beta chains from one sample, sequenced in a study of T-cell memory formation after mild COVID-19. TCRdb independently ran MiXCR on the 5' RACE reads; one entry per CDR3 protein. The data show 140,000 to 150,000 distinct CDR3 sequences, about 6% seen once. Material for sequencing was PBMCs or a T cell subset sorted from them (not recorded which). The receptors originated from an adult woman who had mild COVID-19 (a few samples of this study predate the infection). Cell type and time point are not known. Both conserved end residues are part of each CDR3. The size entry is marked missing in some rows and otherwise reads once, few, many or a size class.

j_call v_call clone_size cdr3_aa
TRBJ1-5 TRBV18 NA CASSPEQGGNQPQHF
TRBJ1-6 TRBV18 NA CASSQDRNLVALHF
TRBJ2-1 TRBV7-2 NA CASGVYNEQFF
TRBJ1-5 TRBV6-6 NA CASRRWTGSNQPQHF
TRBJ1-1 TRBV18 NA CASSPQSAGGTEAFF
TRBJ2-5 TRBV3-1 NA CASSVTTGGAETQYF
TRBJ1-5 TRBV5-1 few CASSLAGQSSQPQHF
TRBJ2-7 TRBV12-3/TRBV12-4 many CASSLQQGRNEQYF
TRBJ2-1 TRBV3-1 few CASSRYIPGTISYNEQFF
TRBJ2-1 TRBV20-1 many CSARGGNEQFF
TRBJ1-5 TRBV10-3 NA CAISELGRDQPQHF
TRBJ2-5 TRBV20-1 few CSARSQWTGVLVGGQYF
TRBJ1-4 TRBV7-2 NA CASSLGVRDEKLFF
TRBJ2-1 TRBV4-2 many CASSHDSNSYNEQFF
TRBJ2-2 TRBV9 few CASSVSGHTGELFF
TRBJ2-1 TRBV12-3/TRBV12-4 NA CASSFGLAGKVEQFF
TRBJ2-3 TRBV6-5 NA CASSYSGYAGATDTQYF
TRBJ1-6 TRBV9 few CASSVDNYRNSPLHF
TRBJ1-1 TRBV30 few CAWSVGGGSTEAFF
TRBJ1-1 TRBV12-3/TRBV12-4 many CASSFGGNTEAFF
TRBJ2-7 TRBV5-6 many CASSFTGTAYEQYF
TRBJ1-5 TRBV3-1 few CASSPGTPTPQHF
TRBJ2-5 TRBV28 few CASSPGDQETQYF
TRBJ1-6 TRBV18 few CASSPTPVDTLHF
TRBJ2-7 TRBV20-1 NA CSAAKSIAVMAYEQYF
TRBJ1-2 TRBV9 NA CASSVAQEWRAVYGYTF
TRBJ2-3 TRBV4-1 NA CASSQESVHRGYTDTQYF
TRBJ2-3 TRBV4-3 NA CASSLTAGNTDTQYF
TRBJ2-2 TRBV11-3 few CASSQTVSGTGELFF
TRBJ2-1 TRBV9 many CASSVVPSHNEQFF
TRBJ2-7 TRBV7-2 NA CASSLGILTYEQYF
TRBJ1-3 TRBV29-1 NA CSVLAAGNTIYF
TRBJ2-1 TRBV6-6 many CASSGDREQFF
TRBJ1-5 TRBV30 few CAWSVRDFSNQPQHF
TRBJ1-2 TRBV5-4 NA CASIPQGGRSGYTF
TRBJ1-1 TRBV5-5 many CASSLQTGWNTEAFF
TRBJ2-3 TRBV29-1 NA CSVDSSGRDGDTQYF
TRBJ2-3 TRBV12-3/TRBV12-4 many CASKPQDRAADTQYF
TRBJ2-1 TRBV7-9 many CASNFPGGDFEFF
TRBJ2-1 TRBV19 NA CASSIDPPSVRGSGEQFF
TRBJ2-3 TRBV15 many CATSTKLTGATDTQYF
TRBJ2-4 TRBV5-1 few CASSLSSRENIQYF
TRBJ2-7 TRBV7-9 few CASSFAESSYEQYF
TRBJ2-7 TRBV25-1 NA CASSDLGASGYEQYF
TRBJ1-2 TRBV25-1 few CASSDPGQGFGYTF
TRBJ1-2 TRBV7-9 few CASSSIPGQGEAGNYGYTF
TRBJ2-2 TRBV5-1 many CASSLAGDGELFF
TRBJ2-2 TRBV12-3/TRBV12-4 many CASNPGTSGRSVNTGELFF
TRBJ2-7 TRBV28 NA CASSGWTVSYEQYF
TRBJ2-1 TRBV10-3 few CAIGGFPSSGTNYNEQFF
TRBJ1-1 TRBV5-8 NA CASSYRQGGGNTEAFF
TRBJ2-7 TRBV25-1 few CATGKDPTPSEQYF
TRBJ2-2 TRBV4-3 NA CASSQRVRRVPAGELFF
TRBJ1-2 TRBV12-3/TRBV12-4 many CASRGDGSLGYTF